What follows are 10 T cell receptor beta chains derived from one specimen sequenced in a study of cytomegalovirus exposure and HLA in healthy donors (dated by TCRdb to 2017 to 2019). Preparation of the library involved the immunoSEQ multiplex PCR assay. For the multiplex PCR, a mixture combining 60 forward primers for TCR Vbeta segments and 13 reverse primers for TCR Jbeta segments was used. TCRdb obtained this table from immuneACCESS and retained in-frame rearrangements with V and J assigned. These tables miss some clones; where compared with another copy, unresolved V genes account for less than half of the shortfall, and the remainder is unexplained. The sample table holds some 140,000 clones, of which around 83% were seen once. Under 1.5% of the sample is held by the ten biggest clonotypes. Sequences were obtained from PBMCs. The source is a male donor in good health and CMV-seropositive.

This clone has just one count. The gene calls are TRBV5-6 and TRBJ1-1, with D possibly being TRBD1 (5 bases). Germline assignment: CDR1 SGHDT and CDR2 YYEEEE. The CDR3 covers 14 residues. Trimming pared 0 bases from V and 0 bases from J, leaving 6 bases between. The CDR3 DNA is TGTGCCAGCAGCTTGGAGGGGATGAACACTGAAGCTTTCTTT. Protein: CASSLEGMNTEAFF.

The chain uses TRBV13 and TRBJ2-7, with 13 bases identical to TRBD2. Germline CDR1 reads PRHDT; CDR2 reads FYEKMQ (reference sequence). J lost 7 bases, V lost 0 bases, and 6 bases had no gene match. The CDR3 spans 16 residues. DNA for the CDR3: TGTGCCAGCAGCTTAGGGGGGGGACTAGCGGGAAGGGAGCAGTACTTC. It translates to CASSLGGGLAGREQYF.

The V and J genes are TRBV18 and TRBJ1-3, with unresolved D. The CDR3 has 15 amino acids. V dropped 2 bases and J dropped 2 bases, with 10 bases sitting between them. Germline V lookup: CDR1 KGHSH, CDR2 LQKENI. The CDR3 region has the DNA TGTGCCAGCTCACCAGTGCGTCTTACTGGAAACACCATATATTTT. Protein product: CASSPVRLTGNTIYF.

This chain uses TRBV7-6 with TRBJ2-2, with TRBD2 matching over 16 bases. The germline V gene encodes CDR1 SGHVS and CDR2 FNYEAQ. J was trimmed by 4 bases and V by 3 bases; bases with no gene match: 5. The CDR3 length is 18 residues. For the CDR3, the DNA is TGTGCCAGCAGCTTGGGACTAGCGGGAGGGGCGAGCACCGGGGAGCTGTTTTTT. Translating it yields CASSLGLAGGASTGELFF.

This clone appeared once. The chain couples TRBV19 to TRBJ2-1; 11 bases match TRBD1. Trimming removed 0 bases from V and 7 bases from J; junction bases left unmatched: 5. The CDR3 sequence is 16 residues long. The V gene's germline CDR1 is LNHDA and CDR2 SQIVND (reference sequence). The chain's CDR3 is CASSIDRTGGGNEQFF. The DNA of the CDR3 is TGTGCCAGTAGTATAGACAGGACAGGGGGCGGGAATGAGCAGTTCTTC.

The rearrangement uses TRBV11-2 and TRBJ2-1; D is undetermined. This CDR3 is built from 14 residues. The V gene's germline CDR1 is SGHAT and CDR2 FQNNGV. The V gene lost 4 bases and the J gene lost 9 bases, with 16 bases spanning the gap. The CDR3 DNA reads TGTGCCAGCAGCTCCTTCGGAGTTAGCTTTGAGCAGTTCTTC. This gives the protein CASSSFGVSFEQFF.

The chain uses TRBV5-1 and TRBJ2-7, with D possibly matching TRBD1 (6 bases). V was shortened by 0 bases and J by 2 bases, with 9 bases between the two germline ends. From germline, CDR1 is SGHRS and CDR2 YFSETQ. This CDR3 has 14 amino acids. CDR3 sequence: CASSLGQAAYEQYF. CDR3 sequence (DNA): TGCGCCAGCAGCTTGGGACAGGCGGCCTACGAGCAGTACTTC.

The chain combines TRBV12-5 with TRBJ2-5, with 11 bases identical to TRBD2. This CDR3 region has 18 residues. CDR1 and CDR2 from the germline V gene are LGHNT and FRNRAP. After removal of 0 bases from V and 5 bases from J, the junction contained 11 bases not matched to a gene. The DNA for the CDR3 is TGTGCTAGTGGTTTGGTACGGTTCGGACTAGCGGGTGGGGAGACCCAGTACTTC. It translates to CASGLVRFGLAGGETQYF.

This clone appeared once. The chain couples TRBV4-1 to TRBJ1-2, with TRBD1 matching over 9 bases. With 4 bases clipped from V and 7 bases from J, the junction kept 7 bases outside the gene matches. Germline CDR1 reads MGHRA; CDR2 reads YSYEKL. This CDR3 spans 14 amino acids. In DNA form, the CDR3 reads TGCGCCAGCAGCCGACAACAGGGGGCGAGTGGCTACACCTTC. Translation gives CASSRQQGASGYTF.

This clone showed up just a few times. This chain links TRBV6-1 with TRBJ2-5, with TRBD1 matching 8 bases. V was clipped by 4 bases and J by 2 bases; unmatched bases: 9. This CDR3 comprises 16 residues. CDR1 and CDR2 (germline): MNHNS, SASEGT. This CDR3 reads CASSGQIGQGQETQYF. For the CDR3, the DNA is TGTGCCAGCAGTGGACAGATTGGACAGGGACAAGAGACCCAGTACTTC.